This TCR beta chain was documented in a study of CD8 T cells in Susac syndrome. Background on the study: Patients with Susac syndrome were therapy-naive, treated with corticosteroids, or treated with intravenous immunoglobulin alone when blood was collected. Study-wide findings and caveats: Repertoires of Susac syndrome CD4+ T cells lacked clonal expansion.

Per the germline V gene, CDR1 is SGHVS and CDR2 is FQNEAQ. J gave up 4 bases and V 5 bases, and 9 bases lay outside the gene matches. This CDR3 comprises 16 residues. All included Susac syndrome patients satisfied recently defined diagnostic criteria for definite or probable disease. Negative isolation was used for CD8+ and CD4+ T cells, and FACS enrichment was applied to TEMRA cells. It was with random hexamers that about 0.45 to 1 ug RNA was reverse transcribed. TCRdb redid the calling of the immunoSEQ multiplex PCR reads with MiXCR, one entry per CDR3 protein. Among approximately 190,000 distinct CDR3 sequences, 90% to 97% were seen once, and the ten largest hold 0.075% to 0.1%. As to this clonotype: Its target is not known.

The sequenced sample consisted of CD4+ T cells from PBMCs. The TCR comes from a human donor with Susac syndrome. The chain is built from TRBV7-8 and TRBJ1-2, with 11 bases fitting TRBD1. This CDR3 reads CASSQNRGQGAYGYTF. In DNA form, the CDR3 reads TGTGCCAGCAGCCAAAATCGCGGACAGGGGGCCTATGGCTACACCTTC. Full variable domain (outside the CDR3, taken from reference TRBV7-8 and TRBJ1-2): GAGVSQSPRYKVAKRGQDVALRCDPISGHVSLFWYQQALGQGPEFLTYFQNEAQLDKSGLPSDRFFAERPEGSVSTLKIQRTQQEDSAVYLCASSQNRGQGAYGYTFGSGTRLTVV.